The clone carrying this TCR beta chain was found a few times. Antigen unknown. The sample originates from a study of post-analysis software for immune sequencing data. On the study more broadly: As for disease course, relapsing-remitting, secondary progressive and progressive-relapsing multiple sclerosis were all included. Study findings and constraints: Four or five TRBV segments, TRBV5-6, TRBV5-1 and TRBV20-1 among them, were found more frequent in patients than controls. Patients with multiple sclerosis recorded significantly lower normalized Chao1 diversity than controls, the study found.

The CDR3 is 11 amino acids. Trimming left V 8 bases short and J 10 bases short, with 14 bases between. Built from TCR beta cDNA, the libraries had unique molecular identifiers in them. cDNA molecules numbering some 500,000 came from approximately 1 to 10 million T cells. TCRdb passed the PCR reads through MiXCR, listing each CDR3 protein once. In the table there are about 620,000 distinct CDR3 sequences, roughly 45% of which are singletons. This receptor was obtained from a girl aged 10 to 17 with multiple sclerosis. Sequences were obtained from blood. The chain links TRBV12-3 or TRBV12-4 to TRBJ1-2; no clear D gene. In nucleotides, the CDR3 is TGTGCCAGCCGGGGAGGAGGAGTCTACACCTTC. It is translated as CASRGGGVYTF.